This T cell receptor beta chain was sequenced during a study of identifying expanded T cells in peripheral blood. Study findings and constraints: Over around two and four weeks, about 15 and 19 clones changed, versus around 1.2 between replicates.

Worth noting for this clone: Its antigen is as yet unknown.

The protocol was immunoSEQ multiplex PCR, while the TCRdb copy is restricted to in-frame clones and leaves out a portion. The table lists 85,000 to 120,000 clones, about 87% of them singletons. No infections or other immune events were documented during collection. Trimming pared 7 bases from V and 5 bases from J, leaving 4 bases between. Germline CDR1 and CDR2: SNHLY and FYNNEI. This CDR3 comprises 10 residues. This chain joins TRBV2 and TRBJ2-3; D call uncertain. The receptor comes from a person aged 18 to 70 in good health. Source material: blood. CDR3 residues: CASMGDTQYF. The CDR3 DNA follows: TGTGCCAGCATGGGAGATACGCAGTATTTT. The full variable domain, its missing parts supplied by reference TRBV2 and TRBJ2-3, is EPEVTQTPSHQVTQMGQEVILRCVPISNHLYFYWYRQILGQKVEFLVSFYNNEISEKSEIFDDQFSVERPDGSNFTLKIRSTKLEDSAMYFCASMGDTQYFGPGTRLTVL.